One sample yielded the 7 T cell receptor beta chains listed below, sequenced in a study. Using its own MiXCR run on the 5' RACE reads, TCRdb lists one record per CDR3 protein. The sample lists about 7,200 distinct CDR3 sequences, around 37% occurring once. Source material: memory CD4+ T cells sorted from blood. Subset here: memory CD4+ T cells, CD4+CD45RO+CD25-. The receptors were gathered from a female donor with breast cancer.

Turning to this clonotype: A much larger clone lies one base from this, so it may be a read error. The chain couples TRBV7-2 to TRBJ2-3; D unresolved. The CDR3 totals 14 residues. V was cut by 5 bases and J by 8 bases, with 17 bases left in between. Looked up from germline, CDR1 is SGHTA and CDR2 is FQGNSA. CDR3 DNA sequence: TGTGCCAGCAGCCCTGGACGGTCCCCAGGTACGCAGTATTTT. Residues: CASSPGRSPGTQYF. The full variable domain, completed using reference TRBV7-2 and TRBJ2-3, is GAGVSQSPSNKVTEKGKDVELRCDPISGHTALYWYRQSLGQGLEFLIYFQGNSAPDKSGLPSDRFSAERTGGSVSTLTIQRTQQEDSAVYLCASSPGRSPGTQYFGPGTRLTVL.

This sequence joins TRBV27 and TRBJ2-1; a possible D gene is TRBD2 (7 bases). Germline lookup yields CDR1 MNHEY and CDR2 SMNVEV (reference sequence). V lost 7 bases and J 4 bases, leaving 17 bases between the germline ends. The CDR3 consists of 15 residues. The CDR3: CASTFREGGYNEQFF. In nucleotides, the CDR3 is TGTGCCAGCACCTTCAGGGAGGGGGGTTACAATGAGCAGTTCTTC.

This clonotype qualifies as medium-sized. The V call is TRBV29-1, the J call TRBJ2-3; TRBD2 agrees at 7 bases. CDR3 length: 13 amino acids. The germline V gene has CDR1 SQVTM and CDR2 ANQGSEA. V was pared by 4 bases and J by 2 bases, with 3 bases of the junction left unmatched. CDR3 sequence (DNA): TGCAGCGTTGTGGGGGGGTTCACAGATACGCAGTATTTT. Amino acid sequence: CSVVGGFTDTQYF.

Of note for this clonotype: At one boundary the junction diverges from the germline segment, which might be a read error. The genes are TRBV25-1 and TRBJ2-7; D not resolved. The CDR3 consists of 13 residues. The germline CDR1 and CDR2 sequences are MGHDK and SYGVNS. The DNA for the CDR3 is TGTGCCAGCAGTGATCGGGCCGCCTACGGGCAGTACTTC. This translates into CASSDRAAYGQYF.

The CDR3 is CASSSIVGTNEKLFF. The CDR3 region has the DNA TGTGCCAGCAGTTCGATCGTGGGGACGAATGAAAAACTGTTTTTT. The chain links TRBV28 to TRBJ1-4; tentative D call: TRBD1 (5 bases). V lost 4 bases and J 5 bases, leaving 14 bases between the germline ends. Germline CDR1 reads MDHEN; CDR2 reads SYDVKM. This CDR3 has 15 residues.

This clonotype appeared a few times. The chain uses TRBV6-5 and TRBJ2-7; D ambiguous. The CDR3 extends over 13 amino acids. The V end lost 5 bases, the J end lost 3 bases, and 11 bases lay between the germline ends. Germline assignment: CDR1 MNHEY and CDR2 SVGAGI. The CDR3 region is CASSTRPYYEQYF. The DNA for the CDR3 is TGTGCCAGCAGTACCCGACCCTACTACGAGCAGTACTTC.

The chain recombines TRBV7-3 with TRBJ2-7, with D perhaps assigned TRBD1 or TRBD2 (5 bases each). The germline CDR1 and CDR2 sequences are SGHTA and FQGTGA. With 5 bases removed from V and 9 bases from J, the gap between germline ends came to 23 bases. This CDR3 is 15 amino acids long. The CDR3 DNA sequence: TGTGCCAGCAGCAAAAATCCGGGACCCCCCGAAGGGCAGTACTTC. This codes for CASSKNPGPPEGQYF. The whole variable domain, filled in from reference TRBV7-3 and TRBJ2-7, reads GAGVSQTPSNKVTEKGKYVELRCDPISGHTALYWYRQSLGQGPEFLIYFQGTGAADDSGLPNDRFFAVRPEGSVSTLKIQRTERGDSAVYLCASSKNPGPPEGQYFGPGTRLTVT.